This T cell receptor (beta chain) appears in the sequencing data of a study of shared clonotypes between healthy human individuals. The repertoire was sequenced with immunoSEQ multiplex PCR; TCRdb's copy has only in-frame clones and lacks some. The repertoire consists of 1,500,000 or so clones, with around 95% occurring once and the leading ten covering about 1%. The CDR3 contains 14 residues. Germline CDR1 SGHVS, CDR2 FNYEAQ. V dropped 1 base and J dropped 1 base, with 6 bases sitting between them. The sequence came from a young man in good health. Material for sequencing was naive CD4+ T cells sorted from blood. The sample's subset: CD45RA+ positively selected. V and J are TRBV7-6 and TRBJ2-3, with D possibly TRBD2 on 5 matching bases. The CDR3 protein is CASSLEAGTDTQYF. CDR3 sequence (DNA): TGTGCCAGCAGCTTAGAAGCGGGCACAGATACGCAGTATTTT. The full variable domain, its missing parts supplied by reference TRBV7-6 and TRBJ2-3, is GAGVSQSPRYKVTKRGQDVALRCDPISGHVSLYWYRQALGQGPEFLTYFNYEAQQDKSGLPNDRFSAERPEGSISTLTIQRTEQRDSAMYRCASSLEAGTDTQYFGPGTRLTVL.